These 32 T cell receptor beta chains were sequenced from one sample in a study of T-cell memory formation after mild COVID-19. TCRdb re-analysed the 5' RACE reads in MiXCR, keeping a single row per CDR3 protein. The sample yields about 420,000 distinct CDR3 sequences, 23% seen once. The material sequenced was PBMCs or a T cell subset sorted from them (not recorded which). The receptors were gathered from an adult woman who had mild COVID-19 (a few samples of this study predate the infection). Cell type and time point are not known.

This clonotype was picked up a small number of times. The chain carries TRBV5-1 and TRBJ2-1; D not resolved. Trimming cost V 4 bases and J 0 bases, with 23 bases left between them. Germline CDR1 SGHRS, CDR2 YFSETQ. The CDR3 extends over 19 amino acids. CDR3 amino acids: CASSPYQVRAKSSYNEQFF. CDR3 nucleotides: TGCGCCAGCAGCCCCTACCAAGTGCGAGCGAAAAGCTCCTACAATGAGCAGTTCTTC. The full variable domain, rest sourced from reference TRBV5-1 and TRBJ2-1, is KAGVTQTPRYLIKTRGQQVTLSCSPISGHRSVSWYQQTPGQGLQFLFEYFSETQRNKGNFPGRFSGRQFSNSRSEMNVSTLELGDSALYLCASSPYQVRAKSSYNEQFFGPGTRLTVL.

In its sample, this clonotype was seen many times. V and J are TRBV12-3 or TRBV12-4 and TRBJ2-2; 8 bases match TRBD1. V gave up 6 bases and J gave up 4 bases; unmatched junction bases: 7. The CDR3 is made up of 15 amino acids. The CDR3 region is CASSQTGAATGELFF. CDR3 bases: TGTGCCAGCAGCCAGACAGGGGCGGCCACCGGGGAGCTGTTTTTT.

This clonotype was seen more than once but under ten times. The chain is built from TRBV28 and TRBJ1-5; D not resolved. Germline lookup yields CDR1 MDHEN and CDR2 SYDVKM. Trimming stripped 6 bases from V and 5 bases from J, with 8 bases between. This CDR3 is built from 12 residues. DNA for the CDR3: TGTGCCAGCAGCCCCCCGCATCAGCCCCAGCATTTT. Its protein product is CASSPPHQPQHF.

The chain has TRBV7-9 and TRBJ2-1; 9 bases map to TRBD1. J was trimmed by 8 bases and V by 6 bases; bases with no gene match: 2. Germline CDR1 and CDR2: SEHNR and FQNEAQ (reference sequence). The CDR3 totals 12 residues. The CDR3 loop reads CASRRTGDEQFF. The CDR3 nucleotides are TGTGCCAGCAGGCGGACAGGGGATGAGCAGTTCTTC.

This clonotype was seen only a few times. This chain connects TRBV12-3 or TRBV12-4 to TRBJ1-2; no clear D gene. The V end was cut by 5 bases, the J end by 4 bases, with 11 bases between. The CDR3 runs 13 residues. CDR3 coding DNA: TGTGCCAGCAGTATCATAACGAGCTATGGCTACACCTTC. It yields the protein CASSIITSYGYTF.

This chain joins TRBV19 and TRBJ2-7; the D gene is possibly TRBD1 (5 bases). Germline-derived CDR1 and CDR2 are LNHDA and SQIVND (reference sequence). The CDR3 spans 15 residues. V dropped 0 bases and J dropped 4 bases, with 13 bases sitting between them. The CDR3 reads CASSIEFGHAYEQYF. The CDR3 coding sequence is TGTGCCAGTAGTATAGAATTTGGACACGCTTACGAGCAGTACTTC.

DNA for the CDR3: TGTGCCAGCAGTTTTGTTCTAGCGGGAGGGCCTACAGTCGACAATGAGCAGTTCTTC. Its protein product is CASSFVLAGGPTVDNEQFF. This chain uses TRBV28 with TRBJ2-1, with TRBD2 identical over 12 bases. This CDR3 has 19 amino acids. The trim removed 3 bases at V and 5 bases at J, leaving 14 bases unmatched. Germline V gene data show CDR1 as MDHEN and CDR2 as SYDVKM.

This clonotype was counted only a few times. This chain links TRBV2 with TRBJ2-1, with a weak D call TRBD2 (5 bases). Trimming pared 0 bases from V and 3 bases from J, leaving 6 bases between. This CDR3 is built from 14 residues. Looked up from germline, CDR1 is SNHLY and CDR2 is FYNNEI. The CDR3 region is CASSEAGSYNEQFF. DNA of the CDR3: TGTGCCAGCAGTGAAGCGGGGAGCTACAATGAGCAGTTCTTC.

J is TRBJ2-2 and V is TRBV5-1; 7 bases are shared with TRBD1. CDR1 and CDR2 (germline): SGHRS, YFSETQ. The CDR3 has 14 amino acids. V shed 6 bases and J 13 bases; nucleotides not matched to a gene: 15. CDR3 region: CASTPTGFGKGLFF. Written as DNA, the CDR3 is TGCGCCAGCACCCCGACAGGGTTCGGGAAGGGGCTGTTTTTT.

The chain links TRBV3-1 to TRBJ2-2; D perhaps matches TRBD1 (6 bases). CDR1 is LGHDT and CDR2 is YNNKEL in the germline V gene (reference sequence). The CDR3 runs to 15 residues. Trimming shortened V by 4 bases and J by 5 bases, and 14 bases separated the two germline ends. Here the CDR3 DNA reads TGTGCCAGCAGCCGCATACAGGGTCAAACCGGGGAGCTGTTTTTT. Its translation is CASSRIQGQTGELFF.

V gene TRBV29-1 combines with J gene TRBJ2-1; no firm D call. The V end was cut by 2 bases, the J end by 2 bases, with 10 bases between. The length of the CDR3 is 14 residues. From germline, CDR1 is SQVTM and CDR2 ANQGSEA. CDR3 sequence (DNA): TGCAGCGTTGAACCCCCTCCCACCTACAATGAGCAGTTCTTC. Amino acid sequence: CSVEPPPTYNEQFF.

The chain employs TRBV29-1 and TRBJ2-2, with TRBD1 matching 10 bases. Germline loops: CDR1 SQVTM, CDR2 ANQGSEA. There are 14 residues in the CDR3. Germline trimming cut 7 bases from V and 5 bases from J; bases unmatched to any gene: 7. CDR3 bases: TGCAGCGCTAGACAGGGGGCGCAGACCGGGGAGCTGTTTTTT. The encoded protein is CSARQGAQTGELFF.

This clonotype was detected only a few times. The V and J genes are TRBV29-1 and TRBJ2-7; 9 positions agree with TRBD1. Germline values: CDR1 SQVTM, CDR2 ANQGSEA. The CDR3 extends over 14 amino acids. The trim removed 5 bases at V and 6 bases at J, leaving 11 bases unmatched. The CDR3 sequence is CSVITTGGFLEQYF. The CDR3 DNA is TGCAGCGTTATCACGACAGGGGGATTTCTCGAGCAGTACTTC.

V usage is TRBV12-5 and J usage is TRBJ2-1, with 10 bases fitting TRBD1. Germline trimming cut 4 bases from V and 3 bases from J; bases unmatched to any gene: 3. The CDR3 spans 15 residues. Per germline, CDR1 LGHNT and CDR2 FRNRAP. The CDR3 DNA is TGTGCTAGTGGTTCAGGACAGGGGGACTACAATGAGCAGTTCTTC. This gives the protein CASGSGQGDYNEQFF.

The chain joins TRBV12-3 or TRBV12-4 to TRBJ1-3; D remains ambiguous. This CDR3 region has 12 residues. Trimming removed 3 bases at V and 14 bases at J, with 14 bases between. The CDR3 is CASSLGAGILYF. DNA of the CDR3: TGTGCCAGCAGTTTGGGCGCCGGGATCCTATATTTT.

This clonotype turned up a few times. The V call is TRBV20-1, the J call TRBJ1-1; D is possibly TRBD1 (5 bases). Looked up from germline, CDR1 is DFQATT and CDR2 is SNEGSKA (reference sequence). V shed 2 bases and J shed 4 bases, with 11 bases lying between them. The CDR3 runs 13 residues. CDR3 amino acids: CSARWAGSTEAFF. As DNA, the CDR3 is TGCAGTGCTAGATGGGCAGGGAGCACTGAAGCTTTCTTT.

This clonotype showed up just a few times. This sequence joins TRBV10-3 and TRBJ2-2; D remains unclear. The CDR3 extends over 15 amino acids. With 3 bases removed from V and 2 bases from J, the gap between germline ends came to 10 bases. Germline V gene data show CDR1 as ENHRY and CDR2 as SYGVKD. CDR3 sequence reads: CAISEVQINTGELFF. The CDR3 DNA sequence: TGTGCCATCAGTGAAGTGCAAATTAACACCGGGGAGCTGTTTTTT.

This clonotype was counted at least ten times. The chain couples TRBV24-1 to TRBJ2-3, with 8 positions matching TRBD2. V shed 4 bases, J shed 2 bases, and the junction held 13 bases outside the gene matches. The CDR3 has 18 amino acids. Germline V gives CDR1 KGHDR, CDR2 SFDVKD. CDR3 loop: CATSDPERGPAFTDTQYF. CDR3 sequence (DNA): TGTGCCACCAGTGACCCCGAGCGGGGGCCCGCCTTCACAGATACGCAGTATTTT.

Only a few counts were recorded for this clonotype. The V gene is TRBV7-3, the J gene TRBJ2-7; 7 bases agree with TRBD1. Germline CDR1 is SGHTA and CDR2 is FQGTGA. V lost 5 bases and J lost 5; bases outside the gene matches: 6. The CDR3 sequence is 13 residues long. CDR3 sequence reads: CASSPTGTHEQYF. The CDR3 bases are TGTGCCAGCAGCCCGACAGGGACCCACGAGCAGTACTTC.

This clonotype was counted a few times. The J gene is TRBJ1-4, the V gene TRBV12-3 or TRBV12-4; 7 bases agree with TRBD1. V gave up 4 bases and J gave up 10 bases; unmatched junction bases: 12. CDR3 length: 15 residues. The CDR3, as DNA: TGTGCCAGCAGTTCCCCCGGGACAGCTGTGGGAAAACTGTTTTTT. Translated: CASSSPGTAVGKLFF.

This clonotype was found a few times. The chain carries TRBV4-1 and TRBJ2-7; D assignment may be TRBD1 or TRBD2 (6 bases each). The CDR3 is made up of 15 amino acids. Per germline, CDR1 MGHRA and CDR2 YSYEKL. V lost 0 bases and J lost 4, with 13 bases in between. The DNA of the CDR3 is TGCGCCAGCAGCCAAGAGCCAGGGGAGGAGTACGAGCAGTACTTC. This encodes CASSQEPGEEYEQYF.

V and J are TRBV24-1 and TRBJ1-2; TRBD1 matches at 9 bases. The trim removed 4 bases at V and 8 bases at J, leaving 10 bases unmatched. Germline CDR1 reads KGHDR; CDR2 reads SFDVKD. The CDR3 is made up of 15 amino acids. CDR3: CATSDSGQGVWGYTF. The CDR3 nucleotides read TGTGCCACCAGTGACTCGGGACAGGGAGTGTGGGGCTACACCTTC.

This sequence joins TRBV12-3 or TRBV12-4 and TRBJ2-3; perhaps TRBD2 as D (6 bases). There are 15 residues in the CDR3. Trimming removed 3 bases from V and 2 bases from J, with 12 bases in between. CDR3 nucleotide sequence: TGTGCCAGCAGTTTTCTGGGGGGAACCACAGATACGCAGTATTTT. It translates to CASSFLGGTTDTQYF.

This clonotype has just a few counts. This chain connects TRBV7-2 to TRBJ2-7; the D is unclear. The CDR3 contains 14 residues. Germline V CDR1 and CDR2: SGHTA, FQGNSA. V was shortened by 4 bases and J by 7 bases, with 17 bases between the two germline ends. CDR3 nucleotide sequence: TGTGCCAGCAGCTCACTGACTGAAAAAGGGGAGCAGTACTTC. Protein sequence: CASSSLTEKGEQYF.

The chain links TRBV7-9 to TRBJ1-1; D possibly corresponds to TRBD1 (5 bases). Trimming stripped 5 bases from V and 6 bases from J, with 13 bases between. This CDR3 is built from 13 residues. Germline assignment: CDR1 SEHNR and CDR2 FQNEAQ (reference sequence). The CDR3 protein is CASSLAGVAEAFF. The DNA for the CDR3 is TGTGCCAGCAGCCTCGCGGGGGTCGCTGAAGCTTTCTTT.

The chain has TRBV12-3 or TRBV12-4 and TRBJ1-1; D gene unclear. V gave up 6 bases and J gave up 8 bases, with 16 bases separating them. There are 13 residues in the CDR3. The CDR3 loop reads CASRQAWLGEAFF. In nucleotides, the CDR3 is TGTGCCAGCAGGCAGGCGTGGTTGGGCGAAGCTTTCTTT.

The chain is built from TRBV5-1 and TRBJ2-7; possibly TRBD1 for D (5 bases). The germline V gene encodes CDR1 SGHRS and CDR2 YFSETQ. Trimming left V 4 bases short and J 0 bases short, with 14 bases between. The CDR3 totals 15 residues. Written as DNA, the CDR3 is TGCGCCAGCAGCATCGGACACCAGAGCTCCTACGAGCAGTACTTC. Translation gives CASSIGHQSSYEQYF.

The rearrangement uses TRBV30 and TRBJ1-1; a possible D gene is TRBD1 (6 bases). Trimming stripped 5 bases from V and 1 base from J, with 11 bases between. CDR1 GTSNPN and CDR2 SVGIG come from the germline V gene (reference sequence). The CDR3 sequence is 13 residues long. CDR3 amino acids: CAWGQGQNTEAFF. The CDR3 DNA follows: TGTGCCTGGGGGCAGGGGCAGAACACTGAAGCTTTCTTT.

This clonotype was seen a few times. In nucleotides, the CDR3 is TGTGCCAGCAGCTTGGCCGGGGGGCCAGCTGGCTACACCTTC. Translated: CASSLAGGPAGYTF. The V and J genes are TRBV5-8 and TRBJ1-2; maybe TRBD1 (6 bases). The CDR3 totals 14 residues. CDR1 SGHTS and CDR2 YDEGEE come from the germline V gene. The V end was cut by 0 bases, the J end by 7 bases, with 13 bases between.

V usage is TRBV6-2 or TRBV6-3 and J usage is TRBJ2-2, with 9 bases fitting TRBD2. The J segment lost 2 bases and the V segment lost 2 bases, leaving 6 bases of the junction unmatched. This CDR3 comprises 17 residues. Germline V gene sequence: CDR1 MNHEY, CDR2 SVGEGT. This chain's CDR3 is CASSYVAGGPNTGELFF. CDR3 bases: TGTGCCAGCAGTTACGTGGCGGGAGGGCCCAACACCGGGGAGCTGTTTTTT.

The rearrangement joins TRBV7-9 to TRBJ1-4; D is unclear. Trimming took 6 bases from V and 1 from J, leaving 12 bases between them. Germline loops: CDR1 SEHNR, CDR2 FQNEAQ (reference sequence). The CDR3 has 15 residues. Here the CDR3 DNA reads TGTGCCAGCAGTCGAGACGGGTTAACTAATGAAAAACTGTTTTTT. This translates into CASSRDGLTNEKLFF.

The sample holds many counts of this clonotype. The chain links TRBV7-2 to TRBJ1-6, with unresolved D. CDR3 size: 14 residues. The V gene's germline CDR1 is SGHTA and CDR2 FQGNSA. V was trimmed by 1 base and J by 8 bases, leaving 9 bases between them. CDR3 sequence: CASSLVGSYSPLHF. The CDR3 DNA reads as TGTGCCAGCAGCTTAGTTGGAAGTTATTCACCCCTCCACTTT.